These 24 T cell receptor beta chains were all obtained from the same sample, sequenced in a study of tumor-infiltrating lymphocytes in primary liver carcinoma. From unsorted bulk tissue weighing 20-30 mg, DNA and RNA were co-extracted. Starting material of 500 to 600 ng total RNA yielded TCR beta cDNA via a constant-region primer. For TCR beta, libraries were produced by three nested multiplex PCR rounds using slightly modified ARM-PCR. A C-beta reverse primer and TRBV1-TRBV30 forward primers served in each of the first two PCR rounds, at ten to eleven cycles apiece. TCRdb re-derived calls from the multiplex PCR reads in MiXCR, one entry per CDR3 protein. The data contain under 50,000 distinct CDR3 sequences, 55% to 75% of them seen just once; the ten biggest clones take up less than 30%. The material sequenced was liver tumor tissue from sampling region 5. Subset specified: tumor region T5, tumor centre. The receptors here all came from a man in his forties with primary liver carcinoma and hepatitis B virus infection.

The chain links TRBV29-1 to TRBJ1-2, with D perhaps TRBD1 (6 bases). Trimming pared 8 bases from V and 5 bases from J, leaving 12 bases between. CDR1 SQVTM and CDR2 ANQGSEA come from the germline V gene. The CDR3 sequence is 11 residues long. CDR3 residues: CSFGDNYGYTF. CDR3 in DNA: TGCAGCTTCGGGGACAATTATGGCTACACCTTC.

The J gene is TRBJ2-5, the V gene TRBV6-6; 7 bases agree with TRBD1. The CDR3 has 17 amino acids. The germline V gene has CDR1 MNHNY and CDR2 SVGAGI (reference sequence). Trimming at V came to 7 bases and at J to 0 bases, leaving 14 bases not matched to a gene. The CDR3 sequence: CASNHVYRDSDQETQYF. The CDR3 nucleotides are TGTGCCAGCAACCACGTATACCGGGACAGCGACCAAGAGACCCAGTACTTC.

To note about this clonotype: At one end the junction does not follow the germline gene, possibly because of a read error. CDR3 amino acids: CASSPRGSYKQYF. The CDR3, as DNA: TGCGCCAGCAGTCCCCGGGGGTCATACAAGCAGTACTTC. The V call is TRBV12-3 or TRBV12-4, the J call TRBJ2-7, with D perhaps TRBD2 (6 bases). The CDR3 length is 13 residues.

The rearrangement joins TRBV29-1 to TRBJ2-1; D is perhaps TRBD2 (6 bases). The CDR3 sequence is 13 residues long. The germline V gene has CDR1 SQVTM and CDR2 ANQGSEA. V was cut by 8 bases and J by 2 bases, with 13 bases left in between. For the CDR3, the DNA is TGCAGCAAGCTGGCGGGGACCTACAATGAGCAGTTCTTC. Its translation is CSKLAGTYNEQFF.

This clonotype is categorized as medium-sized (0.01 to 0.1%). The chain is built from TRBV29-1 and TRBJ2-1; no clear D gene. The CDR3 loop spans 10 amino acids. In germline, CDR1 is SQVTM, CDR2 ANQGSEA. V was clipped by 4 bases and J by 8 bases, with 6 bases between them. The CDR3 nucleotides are TGCAGCGTTGTTCAGCATGAGCAGTTCTTC. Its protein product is CSVVQHEQFF.

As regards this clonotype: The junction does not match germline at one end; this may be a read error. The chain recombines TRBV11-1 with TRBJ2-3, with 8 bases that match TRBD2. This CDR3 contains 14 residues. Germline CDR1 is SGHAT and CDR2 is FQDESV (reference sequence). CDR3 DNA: TGTGCCGGCGCGGGGGGAGCTGACACAAATACGCAGTATTTT. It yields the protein CAGAGGADTNTQYF.

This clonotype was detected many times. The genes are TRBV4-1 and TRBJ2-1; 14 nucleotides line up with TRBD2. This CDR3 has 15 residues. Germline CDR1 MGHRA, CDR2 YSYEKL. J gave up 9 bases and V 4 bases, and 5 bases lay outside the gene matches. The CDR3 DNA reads TGCGCCAGCAGCCGCGGGACTAGCGGGAGAATTGAGCAGTTCTTC. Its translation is CASSRGTSGRIEQFF.

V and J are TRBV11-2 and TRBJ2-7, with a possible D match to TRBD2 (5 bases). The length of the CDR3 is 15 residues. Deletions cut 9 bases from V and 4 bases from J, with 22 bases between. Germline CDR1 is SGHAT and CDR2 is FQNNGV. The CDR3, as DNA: TGTGCCAGGAGCCTATCTGAGGGAATATCGTACGAGCAGTACTTC. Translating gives CARSLSEGISYEQYF.

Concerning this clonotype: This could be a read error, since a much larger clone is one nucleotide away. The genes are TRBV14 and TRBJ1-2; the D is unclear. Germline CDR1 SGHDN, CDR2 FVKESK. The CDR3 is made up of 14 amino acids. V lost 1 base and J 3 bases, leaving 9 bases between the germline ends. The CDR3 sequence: CASSQVWGDYGYTF. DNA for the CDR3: TGTGCCAGCAGCCAAGTCTGGGGTGACTATGGCTACACCTTC.

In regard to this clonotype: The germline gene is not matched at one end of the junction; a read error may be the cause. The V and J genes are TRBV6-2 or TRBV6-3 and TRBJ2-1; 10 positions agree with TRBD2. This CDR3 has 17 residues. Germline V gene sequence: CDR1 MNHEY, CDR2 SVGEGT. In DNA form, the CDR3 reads TGTGCCAACAGTTACTGGCCAGCGGGAGGGTTTCGGGATGAGCAGTTCTTC. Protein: CANSYWPAGGFRDEQFF.

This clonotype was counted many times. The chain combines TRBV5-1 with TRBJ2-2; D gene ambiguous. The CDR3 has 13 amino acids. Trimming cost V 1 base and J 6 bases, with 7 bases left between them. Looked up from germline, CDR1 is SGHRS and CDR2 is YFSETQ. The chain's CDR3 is CASSLTEAGELFF. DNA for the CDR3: TGCGCCAGCAGCTTGACGGAAGCCGGGGAGCTGTTTTTT.

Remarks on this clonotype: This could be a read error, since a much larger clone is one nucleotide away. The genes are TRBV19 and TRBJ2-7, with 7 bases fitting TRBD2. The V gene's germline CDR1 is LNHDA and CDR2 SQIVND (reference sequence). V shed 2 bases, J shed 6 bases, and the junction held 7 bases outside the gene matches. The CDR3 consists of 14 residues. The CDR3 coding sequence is TGTGCCAGTAGTATAAAACTAGCGCACGTCGAGCAGTACTTC. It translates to CASSIKLAHVEQYF.

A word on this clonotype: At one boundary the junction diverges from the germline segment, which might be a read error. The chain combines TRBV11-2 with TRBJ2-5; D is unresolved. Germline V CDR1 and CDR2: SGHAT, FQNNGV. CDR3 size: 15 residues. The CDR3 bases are TGTGTCAGCAGCCCCTTGACACTCTACCAAGAGACCCAGTACTTC. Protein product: CVSSPLTLYQETQYF.

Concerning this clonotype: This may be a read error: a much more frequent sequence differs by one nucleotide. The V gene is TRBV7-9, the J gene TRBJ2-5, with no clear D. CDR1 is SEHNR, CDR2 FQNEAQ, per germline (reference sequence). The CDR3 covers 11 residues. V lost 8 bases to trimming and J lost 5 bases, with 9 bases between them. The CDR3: CASRATETQYF. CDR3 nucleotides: TGTGCCAGCCGCGCTACCGAGACCCAGTACTTC.

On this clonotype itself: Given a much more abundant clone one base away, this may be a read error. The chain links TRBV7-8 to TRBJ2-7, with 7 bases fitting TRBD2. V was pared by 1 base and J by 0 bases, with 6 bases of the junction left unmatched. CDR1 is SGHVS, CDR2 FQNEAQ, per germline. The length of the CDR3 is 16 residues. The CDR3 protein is CASSLELASNSYEQYF. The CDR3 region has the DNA TGTGCCAGCAGCTTAGAACTAGCGAGTAACTCCTACGAGCAGTACTTC.

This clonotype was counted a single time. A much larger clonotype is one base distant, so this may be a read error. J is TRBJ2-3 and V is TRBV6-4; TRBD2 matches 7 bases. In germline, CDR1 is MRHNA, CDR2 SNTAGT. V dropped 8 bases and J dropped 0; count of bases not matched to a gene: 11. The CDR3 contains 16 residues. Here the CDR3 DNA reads TGTGCCAGCGCTTTCACTAGCGCGACGAGCACAGATACGCAGTATTTT. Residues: CASAFTSATSTDTQYF.

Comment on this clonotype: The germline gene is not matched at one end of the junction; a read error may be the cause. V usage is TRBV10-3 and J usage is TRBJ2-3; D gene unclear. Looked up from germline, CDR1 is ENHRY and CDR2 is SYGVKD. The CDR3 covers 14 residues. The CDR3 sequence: CAISDRSGTDMQYF. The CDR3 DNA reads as TGTGCCATCAGTGATAGATCGGGCACAGATATGCAGTATTTT.

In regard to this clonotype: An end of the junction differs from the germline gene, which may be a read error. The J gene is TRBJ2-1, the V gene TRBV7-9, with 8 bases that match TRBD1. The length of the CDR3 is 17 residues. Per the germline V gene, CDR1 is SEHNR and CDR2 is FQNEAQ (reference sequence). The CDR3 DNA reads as TGTGCCAGCAGCTTCGAGCCGGGACAGGCCTCACAGCGTGAGCAGGTCTTC. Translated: CASSFEPGQASQREQVF.

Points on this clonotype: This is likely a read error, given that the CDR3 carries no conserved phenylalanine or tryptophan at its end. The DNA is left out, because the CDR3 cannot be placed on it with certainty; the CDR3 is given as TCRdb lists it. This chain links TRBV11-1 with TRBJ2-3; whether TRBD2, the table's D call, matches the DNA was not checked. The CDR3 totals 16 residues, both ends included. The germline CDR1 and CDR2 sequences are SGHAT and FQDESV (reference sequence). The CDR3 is CVSSKGLAVSTDTQYS.

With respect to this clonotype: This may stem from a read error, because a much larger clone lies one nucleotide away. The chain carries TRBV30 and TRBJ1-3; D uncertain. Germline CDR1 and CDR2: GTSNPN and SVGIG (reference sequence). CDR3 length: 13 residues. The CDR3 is CAWGVLPGNTIYF. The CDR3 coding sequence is TGTGCCTGGGGTGTACTACCTGGAAACACCATATATTTT.

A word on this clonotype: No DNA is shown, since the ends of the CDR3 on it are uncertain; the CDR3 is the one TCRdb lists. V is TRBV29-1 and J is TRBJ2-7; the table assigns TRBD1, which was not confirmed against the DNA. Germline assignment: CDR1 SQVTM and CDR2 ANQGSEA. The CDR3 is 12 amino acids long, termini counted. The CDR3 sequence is CCVGQGAYEHYF.

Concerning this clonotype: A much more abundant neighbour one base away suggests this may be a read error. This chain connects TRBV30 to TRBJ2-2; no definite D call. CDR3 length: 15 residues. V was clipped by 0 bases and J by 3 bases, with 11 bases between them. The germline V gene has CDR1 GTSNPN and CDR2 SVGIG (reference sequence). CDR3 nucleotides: TGTGCCTGGAGTGTATCCAACACGCACACCGGGGAGCTGTTTTTT. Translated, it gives CAWSVSNTHTGELFF.

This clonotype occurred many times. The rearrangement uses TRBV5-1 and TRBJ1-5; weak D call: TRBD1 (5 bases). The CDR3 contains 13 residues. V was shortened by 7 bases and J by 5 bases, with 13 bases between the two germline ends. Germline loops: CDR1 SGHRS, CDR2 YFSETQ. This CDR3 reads CASSGTPDQPQHF. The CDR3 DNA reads TGCGCCAGCTCCGGGACTCCTGATCAGCCCCAGCATTTT.

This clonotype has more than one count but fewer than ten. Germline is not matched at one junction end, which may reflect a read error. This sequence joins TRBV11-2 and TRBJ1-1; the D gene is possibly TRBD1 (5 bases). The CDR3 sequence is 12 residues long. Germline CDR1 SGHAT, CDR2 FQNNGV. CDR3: CTSSSGDAEAFF. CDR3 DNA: TGTACCAGCAGCTCTGGGGACGCTGAAGCTTTCTTT. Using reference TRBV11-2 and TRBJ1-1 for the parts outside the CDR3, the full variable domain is EAGVAQSPRYKIIEKRQSVAFWCNPISGHATLYWYQQILGQGPKLLIQFQNNGVVDDSQLPKDRFSAERLKGVDSTLKIQPAKLEDSAVYLCTSSSGDAEAFFGQGTRLTVV.